This T cell receptor (beta chain) was found in a study of CD8 T cells in ankylosing spondylitis. This clonotype was observed a handful of times. The antigen is undetermined. In germline, CDR1 is LGHNA, CDR2 YNFKEQ. CDR3 length equals 15 residues. Trimming took 3 bases from V and 6 from J, leaving 14 bases between them. Study-level points and caveats: In ankylosing spondylitis blood, a motif of 7 to 9 highly homologous TCR beta variants appeared characteristic. The disease-linked clones had a CD8+ phenotype and low blood frequencies. The study looked at matched synovial fluid samples from ankylosing spondylitis patients. Disease-linked clones were reported to be significantly enriched there.

With molecular barcodes, quantitative 5'-RACE was used to make the TCR beta libraries. TCRdb itself ran the 5' RACE reads through MiXCR, one entry per CDR3 protein. This sample has about 200,000 distinct CDR3 sequences; approximately 7.4% occur once, and the top ten carry 12% to 15%. Input material: blood, either unsorted or a sorted T cell fraction (not recorded which). This chain joins TRBV4-2 and TRBJ2-2; D might be TRBD2 (6 bases). This sequence originates from a male donor with ankylosing spondylitis. The CDR3 DNA sequence: TGTGCCAGCAGCCACAGTGCGGAGGGGCCCGGGGAGCTGTTTTTT. This sequence encodes CASSHSAEGPGELFF.